This T cell receptor beta chain was found in a study of blood T cells in healthy people across ages. The CDR3 is 16 residues long. The germline CDR1 and CDR2 sequences are SGHTA and FQGNSA. Trimming shortened V by 5 bases and J by 1 base, and 14 bases separated the two germline ends. Combining a sample-barcoded 5' primer with a J-beta primer mix, a second PCR ran for 7 to 11 cycles. Every single cDNA molecule received a tag from a template-switch adaptor with 12 random nucleotides. TCRdb re-derived calls from the 5' RACE reads in MiXCR, one entry per CDR3 protein. Of about 930,000 distinct CDR3 sequences listed, almost 30% are singletons. These data were also filed under a second study, of T cells of mothers and their children. That study adds: Both sample barcodes and 2-4 random nucleotides came from the M1S primer of the second PCR. The output of TCR recombination is shaped by thymic selection similarly in related and unrelated pairs. Biologically related mothers and children overlapped slightly more than unrelated pairs, a non-significant difference.

This sequence was found in a woman between 40 and 50 years old in good health. V usage is TRBV7-2 and J usage is TRBJ2-2; the D is unclear. Sequencing was performed on blood. The CDR3 loop reads CASSGYGPLNTGELFF. The DNA for the CDR3 is TGTGCCAGCAGCGGGTACGGCCCTTTGAACACCGGGGAGCTGTTTTTT.